These T cell receptor beta chains were read from a single sample in a study of CD8 T cells in Susac syndrome. MiXCR was run by TCRdb on the immunoSEQ multiplex PCR reads, yielding one entry per CDR3 protein. The sample carries approximately 210,000 distinct CDR3 sequences, 94% recorded once. Sequencing was performed on CD4+ T cells from PBMCs. The receptors derive from a human donor with Susac syndrome. CDR3s include the opening cysteine and the closing phenylalanine or tryptophan. D genes are given only for firm matches. Rows give clone size only sometimes, using once, few, many, or a class for an expanded clone.

.,TRBV7-3,14,TRBJ2-5,.,CASSLTFRGETQYF,TGTGCCAGCAGCTTAACGTTCCGCGGGGAGACCCAGTACTTC
.,TRBV25-1,17,TRBJ2-1,TRBD1,CASSGRVRGLLDNEQFF,TGTGCCAGCAGTGGGCGAGTTAGGGGGCTGTTGGACAATGAGCAGTTCTTC
.,TRBV6-5,18,TRBJ2-3,.,CASSYALVGGENTDTQYF,TGTGCCAGCAGTTATGCCCTTGTCGGCGGGGAGAACACAGATACGCAGTATTTT
.,TRBV5-4,13,TRBJ2-3,.,CASSLAGTDTQYF,TGTGCCAGCAGTTTGGCAGGGACAGATACGCAGTATTTT
.,TRBV15,17,TRBJ1-3,.,CATSRHQDSISGNTIYF,TGTGCCACCAGCAGACACCAAGACAGCATCTCTGGAAACACCATATATTTT
few,TRBV27,15,TRBJ2-6,.,CASSFRGSGANVLTF,TGTGCCAGCAGTTTCCGGGGGTCTGGGGCCAACGTCCTGACTTTC
.,TRBV5-1,15,TRBJ1-1,.,CASSLETLPNTEAFF,TGCGCCAGCAGCTTGGAGACACTCCCAAACACTGAAGCTTTCTTT
.,TRBV6-1,20,TRBJ2-3,TRBD2,CASSRYLIWGGGRVEDTQYF,TGTGCCAGCAGTCGCTATCTAATTTGGGGCGGGGGAAGGGTTGAAGATACGCAGTATTTT
.,TRBV20-1,16,TRBJ1-4,.,CSARQVGTSGDEKLFF,TGCAGTGCGAGACAGGTTGGGACCTCAGGGGATGAAAAACTGTTTTTT
.,TRBV7-2,15,TRBJ2-2,.,CASSLAGSLFGELFF,TGTGCCAGCAGCTTAGCGGGTAGTTTGTTCGGGGAGCTGTTTTTT
.,TRBV11-3,14,TRBJ2-5,TRBD2,CASRTQAGMETQYF,TGTGCCAGCAGGACACAAGCGGGGATGGAGACCCAGTACTTC
once,TRBV20-1,13,TRBJ2-3,.,CSALLGHTDTQYF,TGCAGTGCCCTCCTAGGTCACACAGATACGCAGTATTTT
.,TRBV11-2,12,TRBJ2-1,.,CASSLARNEQFF,TGTGCCAGCAGCTTAGCCAGGAATGAGCAGTTCTTC
once,TRBV6-5,11,TRBJ2-5,.,CASSYVETQYF,TGTGCCAGCAGTTACGTAGAGACCCAGTACTTC
few,TRBV29-1,14,TRBJ1-2,.,CSVAPSTGGDGYTF,TGCAGCGTTGCCCCATCGACCGGGGGGGATGGCTACACTTTC
once,TRBV4-2,15,TRBJ1-2,TRBD1,CASSRLRTGEESYTF,TGTGCCAGCAGCCGCCTCAGGACAGGGGAGGAGAGCTACACCTTC
.,TRBV18,17,TRBJ1-3,TRBD1,CASSPTTDRSPGNTIYF,TGTGCCAGCTCACCTACAACGGACAGGTCGCCTGGAAACACCATATATTTT
.,TRBV20-1,13,TRBJ2-7,.,CSAFLPGVDEQYF,TGCAGTGCTTTCCTGCCAGGTGTGGACGAGCAGTACTTC
.,TRBV4-2,14,TRBJ1-4,.,CASSQDSRGEKLFF,TGTGCCAGCAGCCAAGACTCCCGGGGGGAAAAACTGTTTTTT
.,TRBV12-3/TRBV12-4,15,TRBJ2-3,TRBD2,CASSSGGVSTDTQYF,TGTGCCAGCAGTTCTGGGGGGGTGAGCACAGATACGCAGTATTTT
.,TRBV12-3/TRBV12-4,12,TRBJ1-5,.,CASSSQYQPQHF,TGTGCCAGCAGTTCACAGTATCAGCCCCAGCATTTT
.,TRBV20-1,13,TRBJ1-5,TRBD1,CSAIQGRDQPQHF,TGCAGTGCTATACAGGGGCGAGACCAGCCCCAGCATTTT